These 20 T cell receptor beta chains were sequenced from one sample in a study of PD-1 blockade in classical Hodgkin lymphoma. Documented time point: cycle 4 day 1 (C4D1), after less than 7 weeks of nivolumab. Each patient relapsed following autologous stem cell transplantation, and prior brentuximab vedotin exposure differed. Purification of CD4+ T cells from thawed PBMCs was achieved by magnetic negative selection. Sequencing used immunoSEQ multiplex PCR; TCRdb keeps in-frame clones, though not all of them. This sample carries about 18,000 clones, 70% to 90% of them seen once, and the ten largest clones take 2.6%. Here the sequenced sample was CD4+ T cells from blood, taken before the fourth cycle of nivolumab. Source of these receptors: a human donor with classical Hodgkin lymphoma.

The genes are TRBV7-9 and TRBJ2-2; 8 nucleotides match TRBD2. CDR3 length: 16 amino acids. The junction had 9 bases not matched to a gene; V was cut back by 2 bases and J by 7 bases. Germline V CDR1 and CDR2: SEHNR, FQNEAQ (reference sequence). The CDR3 loop reads CASSLPSGRSYGELFF. The CDR3 nucleotides are TGTGCCAGCAGCTTACCCAGCGGGAGATCTTACGGGGAGCTGTTTTTT.

The chain uses TRBV6-1 and TRBJ2-7, with D unclear. The germline gives CDR1 MNHNS, CDR2 SASEGT. CDR3 length equals 14 residues. V lost 1 base and J 0 bases, leaving 7 bases between the germline ends. The CDR3 bases are TGTGCCAGCAGTGAAGTGGTATTCTCCTACGAGCAGTACTTC. It yields the protein CASSEVVFSYEQYF.

The V gene is TRBV7-9, the J gene TRBJ2-3; TRBD2 matches 13 bases. Germline V lookup: CDR1 SEHNR, CDR2 FQNEAQ (reference sequence). V gave up 4 bases and J gave up 5 bases; unmatched junction bases: 6. The CDR3 sequence is 16 residues long. CDR3 protein: CASSSGLAGAGDTQYF. CDR3 bases: TGTGCCAGCAGCTCTGGACTAGCGGGAGCGGGAGATACGCAGTATTTT.

This clone was detected only a few times. CDR3 residues: CASSATGTSVGELFF. The CDR3 nucleotides are TGTGCCAGCAGCGCCACCGGGACTAGCGTCGGGGAGCTGTTTTTT. V and J are TRBV7-8 and TRBJ2-2, with TRBD2 matching over 10 bases. V lost 5 bases to trimming and J lost 7 bases; unmatched junction nucleotides: 7. The CDR3 is 15 residues long. Germline-derived CDR1 and CDR2 are SGHVS and FQNEAQ.

V usage is TRBV5-1 and J usage is TRBJ1-4; D might be TRBD1 (5 bases). This CDR3 has 15 residues. The V and J ends lost 0 bases and 7 bases respectively, with 13 bases between them. Per germline, CDR1 SGHRS and CDR2 YFSETQ. CDR3 nucleotides: TGCGCCAGCAGCTTGGATAGGGCAGGGACTGAAAAACTGTTTTTT. This gives the protein CASSLDRAGTEKLFF.

J is TRBJ1-4 and V is TRBV6-1; D is perhaps TRBD1 (6 bases). CDR1 MNHNS and CDR2 SASEGT come from the germline V gene. CDR3 length: 17 amino acids. Trimming left V 0 bases short and J 3 bases short, with 14 bases between. Here the CDR3 reads CASSEAAGARANEKLFF. CDR3 coding DNA: TGTGCCAGCAGTGAAGCGGCAGGGGCGCGAGCTAATGAAAAACTGTTTTTT.

The chain employs TRBV5-4 and TRBJ2-3; no reliable D call. This CDR3 is 13 amino acids long. The germline V gene encodes CDR1 SGHNT and CDR2 YYREEE (reference sequence). Trimming removed 1 base at V and 4 bases at J, with 7 bases between. The DNA for the CDR3 is TGTGCCAGCAGCTTGTTTGGGGCAGATACGCAGTATTTT. The encoded protein is CASSLFGADTQYF.

The chain is built from TRBV10-3 and TRBJ1-1, with D uncertain. Trimming pared 2 bases from V and 10 bases from J, leaving 11 bases between. CDR1 is ENHRY and CDR2 is SYGVKD in the germline V gene. The CDR3 is 12 amino acids. The CDR3 sequence is CAISEAKEGAFF. The CDR3 DNA sequence: TGTGCCATCAGTGAGGCGAAGGAGGGAGCTTTCTTT.

This clone occurred a few times. The V gene is TRBV5-1, the J gene TRBJ2-2; weak D call: TRBD2 (6 bases). V lost 2 bases, J lost 8 bases, and 10 bases lay in between. From germline, CDR1 is SGHRS and CDR2 YFSETQ. The CDR3 spans 13 residues. DNA for the CDR3: TGCGCCAGCAGCTTCTCACTAGCTGGGGAGCTGTTTTTT. Translation gives CASSFSLAGELFF.

The gene calls are TRBV4-1 and TRBJ2-7, with 15 bases fitting TRBD2. CDR1 MGHRA and CDR2 YSYEKL come from the germline V gene. V lost 1 base to trimming and J lost 2 bases; unmatched junction nucleotides: 15. This CDR3 spans 21 amino acids. CDR3 in amino acids: CASSQVNGGLAGGVGTYEQYF. The DNA of the CDR3 is TGCGCCAGCAGCCAAGTGAACGGGGGACTAGCGGGAGGTGTTGGAACCTACGAGCAGTACTTC.

The V call is TRBV9, the J call TRBJ2-2; D remains unclear. Trimming took 3 bases from V and 4 from J, leaving 16 bases between them. CDR3 length equals 16 residues. Germline assignment: CDR1 SGDLS and CDR2 YYNGEE. CDR3 coding DNA: TGTGCCAGCAGCGAGGTGGGCAGGCCGAGCACCGGGGAGCTGTTTTTT. Amino acid sequence: CASSEVGRPSTGELFF.

V is TRBV7-9 and J is TRBJ1-6, with 9 nucleotides matching TRBD1. The CDR3 has 17 amino acids. From germline, CDR1 is SEHNR and CDR2 FQNEAQ (reference sequence). V lost 5 bases to trimming and J lost 9 bases; unmatched junction nucleotides: 14. The CDR3 is CASSVKQGASFGSPLHF. DNA for the CDR3: TGTGCCAGCAGCGTAAAACAGGGGGCCTCATTTGGTTCACCCCTCCACTTT.

The gene calls are TRBV18 and TRBJ2-1; TRBD2 agrees at 8 bases. This CDR3 is 18 amino acids long. From germline, CDR1 is KGHSH and CDR2 LQKENI. V was clipped by 0 bases and J by 3 bases; unmatched bases: 10. The CDR3 spells CASSPPSLLAEYYNEQFF. The CDR3 bases are TGTGCCAGCTCACCACCGTCATTACTAGCGGAGTACTACAATGAGCAGTTCTTC.

The V gene is TRBV18, the J gene TRBJ2-1; D is possibly TRBD1 (5 bases). This CDR3 has 17 residues. Germline V gene sequence: CDR1 KGHSH, CDR2 LQKENI. V lost 6 bases, J lost 0 bases, and 18 bases lay in between. In DNA form, the CDR3 reads TGTGCCAGCTCCGTCGTAGGGCAGGGCATCTCCTACAATGAGCAGTTCTTC. It encodes CASSVVGQGISYNEQFF. The whole variable domain, filled in from reference TRBV18 and TRBJ2-1, reads NAGVMQNPRHLVRRRGQEARLRCSPMKGHSHVYWYRQLPEEGLKFMVYLQKENIIDESGMPKERFSAEFPKEGPSILRIQQVVRGDSAAYFCASSVVGQGISYNEQFFGPGTRLTVL.

The chain couples TRBV27 to TRBJ1-1; D is possibly TRBD1 (5 bases). Germline V lookup: CDR1 MNHEY, CDR2 SMNVEV (reference sequence). The CDR3 extends over 13 amino acids. Trimming stripped 5 bases from V and 4 bases from J, with 11 bases between. Written as DNA, the CDR3 is TGTGCCAGCAGTCCGGGGACGGTCACTGAAGCTTTCTTT. Its translation is CASSPGTVTEAFF.

The chain links TRBV6-4 to TRBJ1-5; no clear D gene. CDR3 size: 15 residues. CDR1 and CDR2 from the germline V gene are MRHNA and SNTAGT. Trimming shortened V by 3 bases and J by 6 bases, and 15 bases separated the two germline ends. For the CDR3, the DNA is TGTGCCAGCAGTGAATTTGGAGGGAAAGGTCAGCCCCAGCATTTT. Translating gives CASSEFGGKGQPQHF.

This chain links TRBV6-1 with TRBJ2-3; D may be TRBD1 or TRBD2 (6 bases each). Trimming left V 6 bases short and J 2 bases short, with 15 bases between. This CDR3 contains 15 residues. Germline CDR1 reads MNHNS; CDR2 reads SASEGT. For the CDR3, the DNA is TGTGCCAGCAGAAGACTAGGGACAAACACAGATACGCAGTATTTT. It codes for CASRRLGTNTDTQYF.

The chain couples TRBV19 to TRBJ2-7; a possible D gene is TRBD1 (6 bases). The CDR3 consists of 15 residues. The V gene lost 5 bases and the J gene lost 0 bases, with 14 bases spanning the gap. CDR1 and CDR2 from the germline V gene are LNHDA and SQIVND (reference sequence). The CDR3 reads CASSGRQESSYEQYF. In DNA, the CDR3 is TGTGCCAGTAGTGGGCGACAGGAAAGCTCCTACGAGCAGTACTTC.

The genes are TRBV7-9 and TRBJ1-2, with D unclear. The V gene lost 1 base and the J gene lost 8 bases, with 14 bases spanning the gap. The length of the CDR3 is 14 residues. The germline V gene has CDR1 SEHNR and CDR2 FQNEAQ (reference sequence). CDR3 sequence reads: CASSLERLTRGYTF. CDR3 bases: TGTGCCAGCAGCTTAGAAAGGCTAACAAGGGGCTACACCTTC.

By share of the sample, this clone is medium-sized. V is TRBV6-1 and J is TRBJ1-5; possibly TRBD1 for D (5 bases). Germline-derived CDR1 and CDR2 are MNHNS and SASEGT. CDR3 length: 13 amino acids. The V and J ends lost 4 bases and 4 bases respectively, with 8 bases between them. CDR3 DNA sequence: TGTGCCAGCAGTGGACAGAGGAATCAGCCCCAGCATTTT. It translates to CASSGQRNQPQHF.